The 21 T cell receptor beta chains below come from one sample, sequenced in a study of shared clonotypes between healthy human individuals (dated by TCRdb to 2019 to 2021). To prepare the library, the immunoSEQ multiplex PCR assay was applied. TCRdb's version of the immuneACCESS table is confined to in-frame rearrangements and falls short of the full clone set. An unresolved V gene accounts for under half of the shortfall where checked; the remainder is of unknown origin. In this sample the table shows about 110,000 clones, 68% of which occur a single time. Jointly, the top ten make up almost 25% of the sample. The material sequenced was memory CD8+ T cells sorted from blood. The cell subset or site label here, explained by the study, means: CD45RO+ cells pooled with CCR7-negative TemRA cells. These receptors were collected from a woman aged 25 to 45 in good health.

The chain couples TRBV9 to TRBJ2-1; TRBD2 aligns across 8 bases. Germline V gene sequence: CDR1 SGDLS, CDR2 YYNGEE. The CDR3 sequence is 13 residues long. The junction had 6 bases not matched to a gene; V was cut back by 0 bases and J by 13 bases. In DNA form, the CDR3 reads TGTGCCAGCAGCGTAGATGGTAGCGGGAAACAGTTCTTC. It specifies CASSVDGSGKQFF.

The rearrangement links TRBV18 to TRBJ1-2; TRBD1 aligns across 7 bases. The V gene end was trimmed by 5 bases and the J gene end by 8 bases; junction bases not matched to a gene: 5. The CDR3 is 12 residues long. The germline gives CDR1 KGHSH, CDR2 LQKENI. CDR3 DNA: TGTGCCAGCTCAGCCCAGGGGGGCGGCTACACCTTC. Protein: CASSAQGGGYTF.

The V and J genes are TRBV7-6 and TRBJ2-1; possible D gene TRBD2, 6 bases. The V end lost 0 bases, the J end lost 9 bases, and 12 bases lay between the germline ends. Germline CDR1 and CDR2: SGHVS and FNYEAQ. The CDR3 consists of 14 residues. The CDR3 region is CASSLAVQEGEQFF. The DNA of the CDR3 is TGTGCCAGCAGCTTAGCAGTTCAGGAGGGTGAGCAGTTCTTC.

The table lists this clone with a count of one. V and J are TRBV5-1 and TRBJ1-1; a possible D gene is TRBD1 (5 bases). The CDR3 spans 14 residues. Germline loops: CDR1 SGHRS, CDR2 YFSETQ. V was shortened by 0 bases and J by 6 bases, with 12 bases between the two germline ends. For the CDR3, the DNA is TGCGCCAGCAGCTTGGAAGCAGGGAGCCCTGAAGCTTTCTTT. Protein product: CASSLEAGSPEAFF.

The genes are TRBV25-1 and TRBJ1-5; D is undetermined. The germline V and J ends were trimmed by 3 bases and 3 bases, with 9 bases remaining between them. This CDR3 has 14 amino acids. The V gene's germline CDR1 is MGHDK and CDR2 SYGVNS. CDR3 coding DNA: TGTGCCAGCAGTGACCGGGAACCCAATCAGCCCCAGCATTTT. It yields the protein CASSDREPNQPQHF.

The J gene is TRBJ2-2, the V gene TRBV28; either TRBD1 or TRBD2 may fit D (5 bases each). V was trimmed by 4 bases and J by 2 bases, leaving 14 bases between them. The V gene's germline CDR1 is MDHEN and CDR2 SYDVKM. This CDR3 is built from 16 residues. CDR3 residues: CASSSPGTDNTGELFF. CDR3 DNA sequence: TGTGCCAGCAGTTCACCCGGGACCGATAACACCGGGGAGCTGTTTTTT.

The CDR3 DNA follows: TGTGCCAGCAGTGTAACAGGGTCCGGGGCCAACGTCCTGACTTTC. It is translated as CASSVTGSGANVLTF. The chain recombines TRBV6-1 with TRBJ2-6; D may be TRBD1 (6 bases). The CDR3 loop spans 15 amino acids. Trimming took 4 bases from V and 4 from J, leaving 11 bases between them. CDR1 and CDR2 (germline): MNHNS, SASEGT.

The chain recombines TRBV5-1 with TRBJ2-1, with a weak D call TRBD1 (5 bases). Germline V gene sequence: CDR1 SGHRS, CDR2 YFSETQ. Trimming removed 2 bases at V and 0 bases at J, with 9 bases between. This CDR3 is built from 15 residues. CDR3 in DNA: TGCGCCAGCAGCTTTGACAGTAGCTCCTACAATGAGCAGTTCTTC. Its protein is CASSFDSSSYNEQFF. The full variable domain, completed using reference TRBV5-1 and TRBJ2-1, is KAGVTQTPRYLIKTRGQQVTLSCSPISGHRSVSWYQQTPGQGLQFLFEYFSETQRNKGNFPGRFSGRQFSNSRSEMNVSTLELGDSALYLCASSFDSSSYNEQFFGPGTRLTVL.

This clone has just a few counts. The V and J genes are TRBV6-1 and TRBJ2-7, with D perhaps matching TRBD1 or TRBD2 (5 bases each). V was shortened by 7 bases and J by 0 bases, with 16 bases between the two germline ends. CDR3 length equals 15 residues. The germline CDR1 and CDR2 sequences are MNHNS and SASEGT. CDR3 residues: CASKRDPRGSYEQYF. CDR3 coding DNA: TGTGCCAGCAAACGGGACCCCCGGGGCTCCTACGAGCAGTACTTC.

V and J are TRBV6-1 and TRBJ2-7; D is perhaps TRBD2 (6 bases). The CDR3 totals 15 residues. Germline assignment: CDR1 MNHNS and CDR2 SASEGT. With 6 bases removed from V and 3 bases from J, the gap between germline ends came to 18 bases. For the CDR3, the DNA is TGTGCCAGCAGGGATGGAGGGCTTCTCCTCTACGAGCAGTACTTC. It specifies CASRDGGLLLYEQYF.

Note on this clone: This same CDR3 is encoded by further DNA sequences in the sample. V and J are TRBV6-5 and TRBJ2-7; 12 nucleotides agree with TRBD1. Germline lookup yields CDR1 MNHEY and CDR2 SVGAGI. This CDR3 spans 14 amino acids. With 6 bases clipped from V and 4 bases from J, the junction kept 4 bases outside the gene matches. The CDR3 loop reads CASSRGQGAYEQYF. The CDR3 bases are TGTGCCAGCAGCCGGGGACAGGGGGCGTACGAGCAGTACTTC.

V gene TRBV28 combines with J gene TRBJ1-1, with TRBD1 as a possible D gene (5 bases). Per germline, CDR1 MDHEN and CDR2 SYDVKM. Trimming removed 3 bases from V and 8 bases from J, with 16 bases in between. The CDR3 covers 14 residues. The CDR3 nucleotides read TGTGCCAGCAGTTTTCGGAGGGACTACCTAGAAGCTTTCTTT. This translates into CASSFRRDYLEAFF.

The J gene is TRBJ2-6, the V gene TRBV6-7; D gene ambiguous. TRBV6-7 is reported as an ORF; its role is uncertain. The CDR3 sequence is 18 residues long. The V gene lost 5 bases and the J gene lost 5 bases, with 22 bases spanning the gap. CDR3 sequence (DNA): TGTGCCAGCAGTATATGTGCGCGTATACAAAGTCGGGCCAACGTCCTGACTTTC. It codes for CASSICARIQSRANVLTF.

The V gene is TRBV7-9, the J gene TRBJ2-5; TRBD1 matches at 10 bases. The germline V gene encodes CDR1 SEHNR and CDR2 FQNEAQ (reference sequence). V dropped 5 bases and J dropped 1; count of bases not matched to a gene: 4. The CDR3 length is 15 residues. DNA for the CDR3: TGTGCCAGCAGCCGAGGACAGGGGGGCCAAGAGACCCAGTACTTC. It translates to CASSRGQGGQETQYF.

The rearrangement links TRBV27 to TRBJ2-1; TRBD2 matches at 14 bases. Germline V gives CDR1 MNHEY, CDR2 SMNVEV (reference sequence). The J segment lost 7 bases and the V segment lost 3 bases, leaving 2 bases of the junction unmatched. The CDR3 is 15 amino acids. The CDR3 spells CASSFGLAGGNEQFF. The CDR3 coding sequence is TGTGCCAGCAGTTTCGGACTAGCGGGAGGAAATGAGCAGTTCTTC.

J is TRBJ2-1 and V is TRBV5-1; D is uncertain. The CDR3 length is 14 residues. Trimming cost V 2 bases and J 6 bases, with 12 bases left between them. Germline CDR1 SGHRS, CDR2 YFSETQ. The CDR3 protein is CASSLSSTTNEQFF. The CDR3 nucleotides are TGCGCCAGCAGCTTATCATCCACCACCAATGAGCAGTTCTTC.

In its sample, this clone was seen a few times. The chain has TRBV6-5 and TRBJ2-1; 14 bases are shared with TRBD2. The CDR3 has 15 amino acids. The J segment lost 8 bases and the V segment lost 5 bases, leaving 5 bases of the junction unmatched. Germline V gene data show CDR1 as MNHEY and CDR2 as SVGAGI. In DNA form, the CDR3 reads TGTGCCAGCAGTCGACTAGCGGGGGGGTCGGATGAGCAGTTCTTC. Its translation: CASSRLAGGSDEQFF.

The chain employs TRBV5-5 and TRBJ1-5, with 8 bases lining up with TRBD1. CDR3 length: 17 amino acids. Germline V gene data show CDR1 as SGHKS and CDR2 as YYEKEE (reference sequence). Germline trimming cut 4 bases from V and 6 bases from J; bases unmatched to any gene: 15. CDR3 in DNA: TGTGCCAGCAGCAAGGACAGGGTAGGTAGGGTCGGTCAGCCCCAGCATTTT. It codes for CASSKDRVGRVGQPQHF. Full variable domain (outside the CDR3, taken from reference TRBV5-5 and TRBJ1-5): DAGVTQSPTHLIKTRGQQVTLRCSPISGHKSVSWYQQVLGQGPQFIFQYYEKEERGRGNFPDRFSARQFPNYSSELNVNALLLGDSALYLCASSKDRVGRVGQPQHFGDGTRLSIL.

Note on this clone: Distinct nucleotide sequences in the sample also encode this CDR3. The chain combines TRBV7-9 with TRBJ2-1, with D maybe TRBD1 (6 bases). V was trimmed by 5 bases and J by 0 bases, leaving 14 bases between them. The CDR3 sequence is 16 residues long. Germline V gene data show CDR1 as SEHNR and CDR2 as FQNEAQ (reference sequence). This CDR3 is CASSPRGGSSYNEQFF. In DNA form, the CDR3 reads TGTGCCAGCAGCCCCAGGGGTGGGAGCTCCTACAATGAGCAGTTCTTC.

This clone appeared a few times. The chain has TRBV25-1 and TRBJ2-5, with 7 nucleotides matching TRBD1. The germline V gene encodes CDR1 MGHDK and CDR2 SYGVNS. There are 14 residues in the CDR3. V shed 4 bases, J shed 1 base, and the junction held 3 bases outside the gene matches. CDR3: CASSADRVQETQYF. The CDR3, as DNA: TGTGCCAGCAGTGCTGACAGGGTCCAAGAGACCCAGTACTTC.

The sample holds a few counts of this clone. The rearrangement joins TRBV19 to TRBJ2-2; D gene unclear. CDR3 length: 14 amino acids. The V end was cut by 2 bases, the J end by 2 bases, with 6 bases between. From germline, CDR1 is LNHDA and CDR2 SQIVND (reference sequence). CDR3 nucleotide sequence: TGTGCCAGTAGTATAACAGCAAACACCGGGGAGCTGTTTTTT. It is translated as CASSITANTGELFF.